This T cell receptor beta chain was profiled in a study of T cell responses to AZD1222 COVID-19 vaccine. Whole-study findings and limits: Sampling captured repertoires only after the peak T cell response.

About this clone itself: Its antigen is not known.

The protocol was immunoSEQ multiplex PCR, while the TCRdb copy is restricted to in-frame clones and leaves out a portion. The data show roughly 180,000 clones, roughly nine tenths seen once. This receptor was obtained from an adult who received the AZD1222 COVID-19 vaccine. The input for sequencing was peripheral blood, taken 28 days after the second AZD1222 dose.

This CDR3 is CASRRANTEAFF. DNA for the CDR3: TGCGCCAGCAGACGGGCGAACACTGAAGCTTTCTTT. This chain links TRBV10-2 with TRBJ1-1; D remains ambiguous. V was pared by 6 bases and J by 1 base, with 6 bases between. CDR1 and CDR2 from the germline V gene are WSHSY and SAAADI. The length of the CDR3 is 12 residues.